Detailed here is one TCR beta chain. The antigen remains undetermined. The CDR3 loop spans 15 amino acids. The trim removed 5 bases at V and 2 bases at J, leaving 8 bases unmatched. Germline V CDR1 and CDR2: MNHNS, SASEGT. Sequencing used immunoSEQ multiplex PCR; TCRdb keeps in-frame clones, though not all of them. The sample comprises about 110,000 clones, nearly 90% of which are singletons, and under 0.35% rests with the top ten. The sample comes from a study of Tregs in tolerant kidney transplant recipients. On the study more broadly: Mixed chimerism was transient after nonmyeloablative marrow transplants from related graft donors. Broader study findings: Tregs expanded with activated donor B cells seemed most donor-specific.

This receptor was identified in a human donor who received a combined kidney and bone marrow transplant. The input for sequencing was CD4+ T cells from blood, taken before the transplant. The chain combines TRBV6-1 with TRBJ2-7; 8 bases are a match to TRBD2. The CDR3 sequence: CASSPTGGRTYEQYF. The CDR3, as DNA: TGTGCCAGCAGTCCCACAGGCGGGAGGACCTACGAGCAGTACTTC.